One T cell receptor (beta chain) is described in this entry. V lost 4 bases to trimming and J lost 3 bases; unmatched junction nucleotides: 13. The germline gives CDR1 KGHSH, CDR2 LQKENI. CDR3 length: 18 residues. The data were obtained in a study of T cell changes during pregnancy in multiple sclerosis. Profiling relied on immunoSEQ multiplex PCR, and the TCRdb table lists in-frame clones only, not all of them. The data show approximately 90,000 clones, around 94% seen once. The rearrangement uses TRBV18 and TRBJ1-5; TRBD1 matches 9 bases. The TCR comes from a female donor with multiple sclerosis, enrolled in a pregnancy study. Sequenced material: peripheral blood, taken in the third trimester of pregnancy. The CDR3 reads CASSLPQGQGIINQPQHF. CDR3 DNA sequence: TGTGCCAGCTCACTGCCCCAGGGACAGGGCATAATCAATCAGCCCCAGCATTTT.